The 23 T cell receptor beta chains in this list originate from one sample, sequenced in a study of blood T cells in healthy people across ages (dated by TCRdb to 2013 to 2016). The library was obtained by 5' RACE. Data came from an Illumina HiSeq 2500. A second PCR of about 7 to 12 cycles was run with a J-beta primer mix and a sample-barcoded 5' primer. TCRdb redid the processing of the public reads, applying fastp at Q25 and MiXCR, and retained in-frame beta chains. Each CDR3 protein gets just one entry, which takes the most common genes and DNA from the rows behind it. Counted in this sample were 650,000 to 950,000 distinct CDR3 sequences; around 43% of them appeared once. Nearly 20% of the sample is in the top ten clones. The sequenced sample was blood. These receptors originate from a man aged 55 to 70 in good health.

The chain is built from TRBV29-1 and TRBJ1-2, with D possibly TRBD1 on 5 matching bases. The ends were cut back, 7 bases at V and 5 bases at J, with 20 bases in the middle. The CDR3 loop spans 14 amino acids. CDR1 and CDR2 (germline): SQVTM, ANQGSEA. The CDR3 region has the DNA TGCAGCGCTAATGACCCTCAGGGTAAATATGGCTACACCTTC. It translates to CSANDPQGKYGYTF.

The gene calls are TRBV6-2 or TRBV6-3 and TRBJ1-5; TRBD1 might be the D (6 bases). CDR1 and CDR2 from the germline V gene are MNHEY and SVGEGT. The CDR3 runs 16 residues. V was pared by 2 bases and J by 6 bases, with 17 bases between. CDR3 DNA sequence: TGTGCCAGCAGTTACGAGGCCGGGGGCGCCGGTCAGCCCCAGCATTTT. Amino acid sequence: CASSYEAGGAGQPQHF.

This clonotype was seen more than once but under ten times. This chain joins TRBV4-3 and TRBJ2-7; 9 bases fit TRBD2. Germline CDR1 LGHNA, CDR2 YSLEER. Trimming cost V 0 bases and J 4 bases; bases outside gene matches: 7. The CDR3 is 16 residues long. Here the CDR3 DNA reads TGCGCCAGCAGCCAAGACCTAGCGGGGTCAGTTTACGAGCAGTACTTC. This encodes CASSQDLAGSVYEQYF.

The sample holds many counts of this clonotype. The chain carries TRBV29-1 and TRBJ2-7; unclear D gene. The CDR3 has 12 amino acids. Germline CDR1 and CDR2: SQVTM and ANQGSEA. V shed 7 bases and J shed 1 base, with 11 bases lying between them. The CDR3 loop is CSARTDSYEQYF. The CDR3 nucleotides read TGCAGCGCCCGGACGGATTCCTACGAGCAGTACTTC.

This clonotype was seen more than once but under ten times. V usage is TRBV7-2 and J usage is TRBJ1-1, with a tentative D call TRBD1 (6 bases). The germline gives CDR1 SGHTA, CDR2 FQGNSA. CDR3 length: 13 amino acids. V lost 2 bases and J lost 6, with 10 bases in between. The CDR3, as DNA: TGTGCCAGCAGCTTATTAGGGGGGGCTGAAGCTTTCTTT. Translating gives CASSLLGGAEAFF.

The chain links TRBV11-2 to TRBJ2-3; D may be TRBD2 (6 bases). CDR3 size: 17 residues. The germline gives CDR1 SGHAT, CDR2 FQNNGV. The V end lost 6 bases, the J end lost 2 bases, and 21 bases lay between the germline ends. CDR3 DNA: TGTGCCAGCAGACATAGTGCCCTCCGGGGGACCACAGATACGCAGTATTTT. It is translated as CASRHSALRGTTDTQYF. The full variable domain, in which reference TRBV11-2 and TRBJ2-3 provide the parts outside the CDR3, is EAGVAQSPRYKIIEKRQSVAFWCNPISGHATLYWYQQILGQGPKLLIQFQNNGVVDDSQLPKDRFSAERLKGVDSTLKIQPAKLEDSAVYLCASRHSALRGTTDTQYFGPGTRLTVL.

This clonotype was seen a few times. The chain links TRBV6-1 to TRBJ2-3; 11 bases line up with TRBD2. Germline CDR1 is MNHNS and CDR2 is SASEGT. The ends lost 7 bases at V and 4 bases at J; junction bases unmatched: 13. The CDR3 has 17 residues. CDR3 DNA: TGTGCCAGCACCAAAATAGTCGGGACTAGCGGATCAGATACGCAGTATTTT. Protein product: CASTKIVGTSGSDTQYF.

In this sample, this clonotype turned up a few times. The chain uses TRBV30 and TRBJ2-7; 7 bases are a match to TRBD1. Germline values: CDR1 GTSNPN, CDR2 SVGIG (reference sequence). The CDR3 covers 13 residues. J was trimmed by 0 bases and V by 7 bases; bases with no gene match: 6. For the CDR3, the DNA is TGTGCCTCGCACAGGGGCAGCTCCTACGAGCAGTACTTC. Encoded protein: CASHRGSSYEQYF.

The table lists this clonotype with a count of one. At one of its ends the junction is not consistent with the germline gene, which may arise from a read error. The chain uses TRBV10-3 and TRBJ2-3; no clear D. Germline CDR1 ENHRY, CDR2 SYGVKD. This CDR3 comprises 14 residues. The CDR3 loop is CGISNRTATDTQYF. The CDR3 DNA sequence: TGTGGCATCAGTAATAGGACGGCGACAGATACGCAGTATTTT.

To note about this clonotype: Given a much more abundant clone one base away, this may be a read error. The CDR3 region has the DNA TGTGCCTGCAGAACTACGGGGACAGAAATCTATGGCTACACCTTC. Its protein product is CACRTTGTEIYGYTF. The chain joins TRBV12-3 or TRBV12-4 to TRBJ1-2; 7 bases map to TRBD1. The CDR3 has 15 amino acids.

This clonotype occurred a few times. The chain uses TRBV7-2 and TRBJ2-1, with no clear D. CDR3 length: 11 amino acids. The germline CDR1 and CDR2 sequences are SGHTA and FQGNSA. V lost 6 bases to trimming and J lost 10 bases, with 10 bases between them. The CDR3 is CASSFDTEQFF. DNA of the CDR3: TGTGCCAGCAGTTTTGATACCGAGCAGTTCTTC.

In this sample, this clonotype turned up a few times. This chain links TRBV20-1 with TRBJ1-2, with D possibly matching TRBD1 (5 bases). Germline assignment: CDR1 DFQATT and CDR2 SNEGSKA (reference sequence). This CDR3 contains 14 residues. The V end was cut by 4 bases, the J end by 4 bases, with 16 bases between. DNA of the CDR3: TGCAGTGCTATTCCCTGGGGGGGTGGCTATGGCTACACCTTC. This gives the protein CSAIPWGGGYGYTF.

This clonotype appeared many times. CDR3 amino acids: CSARAGFRETQYF. CDR3 bases: TGCAGTGCTAGAGCGGGGTTTAGGGAGACCCAGTACTTC. The chain employs TRBV20-1 and TRBJ2-5, with D perhaps matching TRBD2 (5 bases). Trimming shortened V by 1 base and J by 5 bases, and 11 bases separated the two germline ends. This CDR3 spans 13 amino acids. Germline CDR1 DFQATT, CDR2 SNEGSKA (reference sequence).

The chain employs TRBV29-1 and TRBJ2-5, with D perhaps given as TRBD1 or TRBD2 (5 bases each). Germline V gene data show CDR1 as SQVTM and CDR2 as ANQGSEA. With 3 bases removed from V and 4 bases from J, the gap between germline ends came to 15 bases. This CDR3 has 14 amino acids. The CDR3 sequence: CSVDGAADGETQYF. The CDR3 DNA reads TGCAGCGTTGACGGGGCCGCGGACGGAGAGACCCAGTACTTC.

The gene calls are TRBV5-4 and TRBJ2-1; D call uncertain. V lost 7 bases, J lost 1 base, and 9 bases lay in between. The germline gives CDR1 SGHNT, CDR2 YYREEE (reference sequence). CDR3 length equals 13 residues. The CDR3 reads CASQGRSYNEQFF. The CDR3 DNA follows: TGTGCCAGCCAAGGACGGTCCTACAATGAGCAGTTCTTC.

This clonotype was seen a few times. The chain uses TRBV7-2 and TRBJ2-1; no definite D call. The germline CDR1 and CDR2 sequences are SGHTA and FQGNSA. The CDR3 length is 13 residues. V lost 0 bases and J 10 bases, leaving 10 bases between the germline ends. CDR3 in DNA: TGTGCCAGCAGCTTAGCGCACCAGCCCGAGCAGTTCTTC. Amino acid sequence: CASSLAHQPEQFF.

The DNA for the CDR3 is TGTGCCAGCAGTTTCTTGGCAGGGATTACTGAAGCTTTCTTT. Translating gives CASSFLAGITEAFF. The V call is TRBV12-3 or TRBV12-4, the J call TRBJ1-1, with a possible D match to TRBD1 (5 bases). CDR3 length: 14 amino acids. V was shortened by 3 bases and J by 5 bases, with 13 bases between the two germline ends.

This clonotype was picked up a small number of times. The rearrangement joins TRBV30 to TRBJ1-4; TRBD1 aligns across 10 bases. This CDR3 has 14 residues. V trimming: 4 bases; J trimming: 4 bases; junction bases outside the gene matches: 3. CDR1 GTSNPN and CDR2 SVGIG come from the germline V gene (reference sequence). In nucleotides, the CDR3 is TGTGCCTGGACTGGACAGGGGGGTAATGAAAAACTGTTTTTT. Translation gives CAWTGQGGNEKLFF.

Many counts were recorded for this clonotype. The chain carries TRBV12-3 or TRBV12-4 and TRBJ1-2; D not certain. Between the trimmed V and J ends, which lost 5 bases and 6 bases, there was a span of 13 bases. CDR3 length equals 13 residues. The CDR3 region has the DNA TGTGCCAGCAGTACATCGGGGATCCATGGCTACACCTTC. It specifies CASSTSGIHGYTF.

In nucleotides, the CDR3 is TGCAGTGCTAAATCGACAGCTACCTACGAGCAGTACTTC. It yields the protein CSAKSTATYEQYF. The chain is built from TRBV20-1 and TRBJ2-4, with D possibly TRBD1 on 5 matching bases. The end of the DNA fits TRBJ2-7 better, so the J call may be wrong. The length of the CDR3 is 13 residues. Germline CDR1 DFQATT, CDR2 SNEGSKA (reference sequence).

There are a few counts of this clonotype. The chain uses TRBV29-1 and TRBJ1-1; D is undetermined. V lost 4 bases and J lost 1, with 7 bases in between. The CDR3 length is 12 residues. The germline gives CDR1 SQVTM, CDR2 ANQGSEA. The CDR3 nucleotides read TGCAGCGTTGCTTGGGGGAACACTGAAGCTTTCTTT. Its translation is CSVAWGNTEAFF.

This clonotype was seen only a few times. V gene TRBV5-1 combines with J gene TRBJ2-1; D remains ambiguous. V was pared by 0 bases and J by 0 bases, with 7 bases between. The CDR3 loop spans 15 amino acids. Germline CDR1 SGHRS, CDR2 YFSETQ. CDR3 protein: CASSLGQPSYNEQFF. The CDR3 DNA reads TGCGCCAGCAGCTTGGGTCAGCCCTCCTACAATGAGCAGTTCTTC.

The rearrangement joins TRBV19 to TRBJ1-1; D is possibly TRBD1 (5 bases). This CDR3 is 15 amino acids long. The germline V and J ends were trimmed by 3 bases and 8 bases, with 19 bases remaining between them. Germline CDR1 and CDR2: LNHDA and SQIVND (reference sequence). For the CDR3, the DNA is TGTGCCAGTAGTATTGGCATCGGGACCCAAAAAGAAGCTTTCTTT. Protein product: CASSIGIGTQKEAFF.